This T cell receptor (beta chain) is from a study of naive and memory T cell subsets. Regarding the study as a whole: Gini index rose across naive, CM, EM and EMRA in CD4 and CD8.

Germline CDR1 and CDR2: KGHDR and SFDVKD. CDR3 length: 19 residues. Both TRBC1 and TRBC2 were covered by a beta constant-region primer of two equimolar oligonucleotides. A single record per CDR3 protein comes from TCRdb applying MiXCR to the UMI-ligation and nested PCR reads. The data show approximately 140,000 distinct CDR3 sequences, about 18% seen once. To note about this clonotype: Its specificity is not known. The germline gene is not matched at one end of the junction; a read error may be the cause.

The source is a human donor in good health. Specimen: naive CD4+ T cells from blood. This rearrangement joins TRBV24-1 to TRBJ2-1, with 11 nucleotides matching TRBD1. CDR3 protein: CATSDRTGGSGDSYNEQSF. Here the CDR3 DNA reads TGTGCCACCAGTGATCGGACAGGGGGCAGCGGGGACTCCTACAATGAGCAGTCCTTC.